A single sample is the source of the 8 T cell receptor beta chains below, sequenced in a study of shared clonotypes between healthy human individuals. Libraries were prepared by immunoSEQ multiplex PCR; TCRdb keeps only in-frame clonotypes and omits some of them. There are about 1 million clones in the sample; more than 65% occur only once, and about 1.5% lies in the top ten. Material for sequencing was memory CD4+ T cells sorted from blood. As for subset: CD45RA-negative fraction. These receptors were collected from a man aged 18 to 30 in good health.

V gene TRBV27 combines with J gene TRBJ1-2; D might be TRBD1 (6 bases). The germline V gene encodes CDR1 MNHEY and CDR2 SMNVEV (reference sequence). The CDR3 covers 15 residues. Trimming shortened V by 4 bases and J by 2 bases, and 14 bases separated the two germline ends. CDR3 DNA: TGTGCCAGCAGTTGGGGGCCAGATCCCAACTATGGCTACACCTTC. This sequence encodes CASSWGPDPNYGYTF.

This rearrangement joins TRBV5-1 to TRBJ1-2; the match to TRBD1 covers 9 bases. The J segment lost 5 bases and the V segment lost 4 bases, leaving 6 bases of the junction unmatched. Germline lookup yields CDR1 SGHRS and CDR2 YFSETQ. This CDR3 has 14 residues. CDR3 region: CASSTSTGGYGYTF. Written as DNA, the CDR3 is TGCGCCAGCAGCACCTCGACAGGGGGTTATGGCTACACCTTC.

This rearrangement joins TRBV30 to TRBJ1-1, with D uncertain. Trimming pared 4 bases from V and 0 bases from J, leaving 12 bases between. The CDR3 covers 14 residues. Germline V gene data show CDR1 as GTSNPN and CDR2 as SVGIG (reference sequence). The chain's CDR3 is CAWTREDLNTEAFF. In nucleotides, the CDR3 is TGTGCCTGGACAAGGGAGGACCTGAACACTGAAGCTTTCTTT. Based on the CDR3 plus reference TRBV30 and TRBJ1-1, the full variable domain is SQTIHQWPATLVQPVGSPLSLECTVEGTSNPNLYWYRQAAGRGLQLLFYSVGIGQISSEVPQNLSASRPQDRQFILSSKKLLLSDSGFYLCAWTREDLNTEAFFGQGTRLTVV.

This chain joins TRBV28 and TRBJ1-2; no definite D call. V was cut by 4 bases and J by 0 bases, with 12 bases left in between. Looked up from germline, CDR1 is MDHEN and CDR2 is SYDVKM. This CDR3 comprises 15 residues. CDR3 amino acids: CASSYPTTTNYGYTF. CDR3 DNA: TGTGCCAGCAGTTATCCGACTACCACTAACTATGGCTACACCTTC.

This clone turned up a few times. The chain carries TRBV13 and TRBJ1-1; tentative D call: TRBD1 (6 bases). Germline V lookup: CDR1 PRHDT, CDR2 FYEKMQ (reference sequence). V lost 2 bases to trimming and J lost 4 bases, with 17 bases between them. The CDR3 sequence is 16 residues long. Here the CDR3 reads CASSLRMIGRGTEAFF. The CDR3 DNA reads TGTGCCAGCAGCTTAAGGATGATCGGCAGGGGCACTGAAGCTTTCTTT.

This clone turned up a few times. The CDR3 reads CASSSGTGGAKNIQYF. The CDR3 DNA reads as TGTGCCAGCAGTTCGGGGACAGGAGGAGCCAAAAACATTCAGTACTTC. The chain recombines TRBV6-6 with TRBJ2-4; 8 bases line up with TRBD1. The CDR3 is 16 amino acids. Germline trimming cut 4 bases from V and 0 bases from J; bases unmatched to any gene: 5. Germline V gene data show CDR1 as MNHNY and CDR2 as SVGAGI (reference sequence).

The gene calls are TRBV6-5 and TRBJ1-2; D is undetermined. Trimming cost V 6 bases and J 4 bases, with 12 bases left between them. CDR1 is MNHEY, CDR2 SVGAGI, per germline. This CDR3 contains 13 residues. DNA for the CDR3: TGTGCCAGCAGCCCCTCTTGGGCCTATGGCTACACCTTC. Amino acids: CASSPSWAYGYTF.

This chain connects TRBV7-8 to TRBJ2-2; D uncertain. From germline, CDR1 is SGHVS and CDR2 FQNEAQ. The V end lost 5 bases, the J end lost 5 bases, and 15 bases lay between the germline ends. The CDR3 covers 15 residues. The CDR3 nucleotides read TGTGCCAGCAGCAACCCCCTAGGAAATACCGGGGAGCTGTTTTTT. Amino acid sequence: CASSNPLGNTGELFF.